This T cell receptor (beta chain) was observed in a study of blood T cell repertoires in COVID-19. The overall study: The origin of the acute and convalescent COVID-19 samples was the United States, Italy and Spain. From T cells, B-cell-depleted T cells, or PBMCs came the material, which was cDNA or gDNA.

TCRdb's table, derived via immunoSEQ multiplex PCR, lists solely in-frame clones and lacks some. In the table there are 330,000 or so clones, over 75% of which are singletons. The participants were between roughly 18 and 100 years old and came from about two dozen US areas. All recovered Cohort 3 donors got two negative PCRs, got clearance, or saw symptom resolution. The receptor's source is a woman younger than 45 who had recovered from COVID-19. Sequencing input: PBMCs or T cells enriched from blood (not recorded which).

The CDR3 spells CASSPSSGGSYEQYF. CDR3 coding DNA: TGTGCCAGCTCACCTTCCAGCGGGGGTTCCTACGAGCAGTACTTC. The J gene is TRBJ2-7, the V gene TRBV18; 8 bases are shared with TRBD2. The ends lost 3 bases at V and 1 base at J; junction bases unmatched: 5. Germline V gene sequence: CDR1 KGHSH, CDR2 LQKENI. The CDR3 has 15 residues.